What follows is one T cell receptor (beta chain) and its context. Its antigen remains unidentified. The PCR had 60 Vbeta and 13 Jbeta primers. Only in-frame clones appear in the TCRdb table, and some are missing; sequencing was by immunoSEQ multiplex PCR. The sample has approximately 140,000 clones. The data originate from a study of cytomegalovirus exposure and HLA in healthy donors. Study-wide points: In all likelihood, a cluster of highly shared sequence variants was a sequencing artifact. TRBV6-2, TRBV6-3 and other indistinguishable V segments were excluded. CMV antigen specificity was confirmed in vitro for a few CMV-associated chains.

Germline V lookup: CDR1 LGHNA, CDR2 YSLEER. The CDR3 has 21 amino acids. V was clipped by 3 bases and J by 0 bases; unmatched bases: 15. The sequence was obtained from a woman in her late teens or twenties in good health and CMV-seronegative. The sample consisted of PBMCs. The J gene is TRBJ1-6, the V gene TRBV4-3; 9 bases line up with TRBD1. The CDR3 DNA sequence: TGCGCCAGCAGCCAGAAGAACAAGGGACAGGGCGCCAGCTCCTATAATTCACCCCTCCACTTT. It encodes CASSQKNKGQGASSYNSPLHF.